The 7 T cell receptor beta chains given below trace back to one sample, sequenced in a study of cytomegalovirus exposure and HLA in healthy donors. Use of 60 Vbeta and 13 Jbeta primers characterized the PCR. Repertoires were generated with immunoSEQ multiplex PCR, while TCRdb's copy carries only in-frame clones and drops some. The table includes about 230,000 clones, approximately 90% detected once. The sample consisted of PBMCs. These receptors all stem from a young woman in good health and CMV-seronegative.

The chain carries TRBV27 and TRBJ2-7, with unresolved D. Germline CDR1 is MNHEY and CDR2 is SMNVEV (reference sequence). The CDR3 extends over 13 amino acids. V was clipped by 6 bases and J by 6 bases, with 15 bases between them. CDR3 sequence: CASRTLVESEQYF. As DNA, the CDR3 is TGTGCCAGCAGAACCCTAGTAGAGAGCGAGCAGTACTTC.

V usage is TRBV15 and J usage is TRBJ1-6; maybe TRBD1 (6 bases). The V gene's germline CDR1 is LNHNV and CDR2 YYDKDF (reference sequence). CDR3 size: 15 residues. The V gene lost 0 bases and the J gene lost 7 bases, with 10 bases spanning the gap. The CDR3 DNA reads TGTGCCACCAGCAGAGATCCCCAGGGGAATTCACCCCTCCACTTT. Amino acids: CATSRDPQGNSPLHF.

This chain joins TRBV6-6 and TRBJ1-6; D might be TRBD1 (6 bases). Germline-derived CDR1 and CDR2 are MNHNY and SVGAGI (reference sequence). Trimming removed 6 bases at V and 2 bases at J, with 8 bases between. This CDR3 has 14 residues. The CDR3 sequence is CASRQGPYNSPLHF. The DNA of the CDR3 is TGTGCCAGCAGACAGGGCCCCTATAATTCACCCCTCCACTTT.

This sequence joins TRBV6-5 and TRBJ1-2; D is possibly TRBD1 (6 bases). Per germline, CDR1 MNHEY and CDR2 SVGAGI. This CDR3 is built from 14 residues. V shed 4 bases and J shed 2 bases, with 11 bases lying between them. The CDR3 DNA sequence: TGTGCCAGCAGTTTGGGCAGGGGCAACTATGGCTACACCTTC. This encodes CASSLGRGNYGYTF.

The chain recombines TRBV19 with TRBJ2-7; no reliable D call. This CDR3 contains 16 residues. Trimming stripped 2 bases from V and 0 bases from J, with 14 bases between. Germline lookup yields CDR1 LNHDA and CDR2 SQIVND (reference sequence). DNA of the CDR3: TGTGCCAGTAGTATATTTGGGCAAAACACCTCCTACGAGCAGTACTTC. Translation: CASSIFGQNTSYEQYF.

The chain is built from TRBV7-2 and TRBJ1-2; maybe TRBD1 (5 bases). The germline CDR1 and CDR2 sequences are SGHTA and FQGNSA. This CDR3 has 17 residues. Trimming took 8 bases from V and 1 from J, leaving 23 bases between them. The CDR3, as DNA: TGTGCCAGCGGACACCGGGCCGCAAATCCAAATAACTATGGCTACACCTTC. Translating it yields CASGHRAANPNNYGYTF.

CDR3 protein: CASSGGGSFDEQFF. CDR3 coding DNA: TGTGCCTCATCGGGGGGCGGGAGTTTTGATGAGCAGTTCTTC. The rearrangement joins TRBV11-3 to TRBJ2-1; tentatively, D is TRBD2 (7 bases). Germline-derived CDR1 and CDR2 are SGHNT and YENEEA. The CDR3 totals 14 residues. The ends were cut back, 11 bases at V and 8 bases at J, with 22 bases in the middle.